This passage covers 4 T cell receptor beta chains from one sample sequenced in a study of T cells after yellow fever vaccination. One entry per CDR3 protein, called by TCRdb with MiXCR from the 5' RACE reads. The repertoire consists of a few hundred thousand distinct CDR3 sequences, with around 4% occurring once and the leading ten covering 23%. The specimen comprised PBMCs, sampled on the day of the yellow fever booster vaccination. These receptors came from a young man who received the YFV17D yellow fever vaccine.

This clonotype was seen only a few times. The chain carries TRBV11-2 and TRBJ2-5, with 12 bases that match TRBD2. V lost 4 bases and J lost 7; bases outside the gene matches: 10. The germline gives CDR1 SGHAT, CDR2 FQNNGV. The length of the CDR3 is 16 residues. The CDR3 protein is CASSSVSSGGGMTQYF. The CDR3 coding sequence is TGTGCCAGCAGCTCAGTTTCTAGCGGGGGGGGGATGACCCAGTACTTC.

The sample holds many counts of this clonotype. This chain joins TRBV5-4 and TRBJ1-1; D not resolved. The V end lost 0 bases, the J end lost 1 base, and 7 bases lay between the germline ends. The CDR3 extends over 14 amino acids. Germline V CDR1 and CDR2: SGHNT, YYREEE (reference sequence). The CDR3, as DNA: TGTGCCAGCAGCTTGGAACGGACGAACACTGAAGCTTTCTTT. Amino acid sequence: CASSLERTNTEAFF.

This clonotype was observed a few times. V gene TRBV5-1 combines with J gene TRBJ2-7; the match to TRBD1 covers 7 bases. Unmatched junction bases numbered 6, after V lost 0 bases and J lost 3 bases. The CDR3 length is 15 residues. Germline loops: CDR1 SGHRS, CDR2 YFSETQ. Here the CDR3 reads CASSLVAGGYYEQYV. In DNA form, the CDR3 reads TGCGCCAGCAGCTTGGTAGCAGGGGGTTACTACGAGCAGTACGTC.

V is TRBV7-2 and J is TRBJ2-2; no clear D. CDR1 and CDR2 from the germline V gene are SGHTA and FQGNSA. The V gene lost 1 base and the J gene lost 7 bases, with 10 bases spanning the gap. The CDR3 has 14 residues. CDR3: CASSLEAGSGELFF. The DNA for the CDR3 is TGTGCCAGCAGCTTAGAGGCCGGTAGCGGGGAGCTGTTTTTT. The variable domain in full, with the rest retrieved from reference TRBV7-2 and TRBJ2-2, is GAGVSQSPSNKVTEKGKDVELRCDPISGHTALYWYRQSLGQGLEFLIYFQGNSAPDKSGLPSDRFSAERTGGSVSTLTIQRTQQEDSAVYLCASSLEAGSGELFFGEGSRLTVL.